This T cell receptor (beta chain) was identified during a study of T cell changes during pregnancy in multiple sclerosis. Sequencing was performed with immunoSEQ multiplex PCR; in TCRdb, only in-frame clones are kept and a portion is missing. The repertoire holds tens of thousands of clones, with roughly 93% as singletons. CDR3 length equals 15 residues. Germline V lookup: CDR1 SGHTA, CDR2 FQGNSA. The germline V and J ends were trimmed by 1 base and 0 bases, with 7 bases remaining between them. The rearrangement joins TRBV7-2 to TRBJ1-5; unclear D gene. The sample consisted of peripheral blood, taken in the first trimester of pregnancy. The sequence was collected from a female donor with multiple sclerosis, enrolled in a pregnancy study. The DNA of the CDR3 is TGTGCCAGCAGCTTAGACAGATATAGCAATCAGCCCCAGCATTTT. Translation gives CASSLDRYSNQPQHF.